The present TCR beta chain was sequenced within a study of blood T cells in healthy people across ages. Findings of the study overall: Fewer expanded clones and more diversity marked long-lived versus aged donors.

This clonotype showed up just a few times. The antigen is undetermined. A second PCR, run for roughly 7 to 11 cycles, used a sample-barcoded 5' primer plus a J-beta primer mix. Using its own MiXCR run on the 5' RACE reads, TCRdb lists one record per CDR3 protein. The data show around 710,000 distinct CDR3 sequences, about 40% seen once. Per germline, CDR1 SGHTA and CDR2 FQGNSA. The CDR3 runs to 16 residues. Trimming stripped 2 bases from V and 5 bases from J, with 18 bases between. The TCR sequence derives from a woman aged 60-75 years in good health. The sequenced material came from blood. The rearrangement links TRBV7-2 to TRBJ2-5, with TRBD2 as a possible D gene (5 bases). The CDR3 DNA sequence: TGTGCCAGCAGCTTACGGTGGGGAGCTATCGGGGAGACCCAGTACTTC. This translates into CASSLRWGAIGETQYF. Full variable domain (outside the CDR3, taken from reference TRBV7-2 and TRBJ2-5): GAGVSQSPSNKVTEKGKDVELRCDPISGHTALYWYRQSLGQGLEFLIYFQGNSAPDKSGLPSDRFSAERTGGSVSTLTIQRTQQEDSAVYLCASSLRWGAIGETQYFGPGTRLLVL.